Listed below are T cell receptor beta chains from one sample, sequenced in a study of graft-versus-host responses after intestinal transplantation. Some clones are missing from TCRdb's copy, which holds only in-frame ones; the method was immunoSEQ multiplex PCR. Seen here are about 93,000 clones, approximately 82% observed once, and the top ten hold 0.83%. These receptors' targets are unknown. The sequenced sample was unstimulated CD4+ T cells sorted from spleen or lymph node cells, obtained before intestinal transplant. The receptor set was obtained from a human donor who received an intestinal transplant. Each CDR3 is given with its conserved first and last residue. D genes are given only for firm matches. Size is stated for part of the rows, as once, few or many counts, or as a class when the clone is expanded.

j_call clone_size cdr3_length d_call v_call cdr3_aa cdr3_nt
TRBJ2-1 . 11 . TRBV12-2 CASSRDNEQFF TGTGCAAGTAGCCGGGACAATGAGCAGTTCTTC
TRBJ1-6 few 17 . TRBV5-8 CASSQDSPSSYNSPLHF TGTGCCAGCAGCCAGGACAGTCCGAGCTCCTATAATTCACCCCTCCACTTT
TRBJ2-7 once 15 TRBD2 TRBV9 CASSRIAGGLGEQYF TGTGCCAGCAGTCGAATAGCGGGAGGACTGGGTGAGCAGTACTTC
TRBJ2-7 . 14 TRBD1 TRBV13 CASSPDRGEGEQYF TGTGCCAGCAGCCCGGACAGGGGGGAAGGCGAGCAGTACTTC
TRBJ2-2 . 13 . TRBV7-3 CASSSTATGELFF TGTGCCAGCAGCTCCACAGCTACCGGGGAGCTGTTTTTT
TRBJ2-1 . 14 . TRBV5-1 CASSLGSQNNEQFF TGCGCCAGCAGCTTGGGGTCCCAGAACAATGAGCAGTTCTTC
TRBJ2-5 . 12 . TRBV21-1 CASSKSKETQYF TGTGCCAGCAGCAAATCCAAAGAGACCCAGTACTTC
TRBJ1-5 . 14 . TRBV19 CASSPDRSNQPQHF TGTGCCAGTAGTCCCGACAGGAGTAATCAGCCCCAGCATTTT
TRBJ2-7 . 15 . TRBV7-3 CASSLRGDSTYEQYF TGTGCCAGCAGCTTAAGGGGGGACTCGACCTACGAGCAGTACTTC
TRBJ2-1 . 20 TRBD2 TRBV2 CASRTAGVLAGGASYNEQFF TGTGCCAGCAGAACTGCGGGGGTACTAGCGGGAGGGGCTTCCTACAATGAGCAGTTCTTC
TRBJ1-4 . 14 . TRBV5-6 CASSLRRVGEKLFF TGTGCCAGCAGCTTGCGGAGGGTCGGCGAAAAACTGTTTTTT
TRBJ1-4 . 13 . TRBV2 CASKRDFPEKLFF TGTGCCAGCAAACGGGATTTCCCTGAAAAACTGTTTTTT
TRBJ2-2 . 16 . TRBV19 CASSGGRKIEAGELFF TGTGCCAGTAGTGGCGGTAGGAAGATAGAGGCCGGGGAGCTGTTTTTT
TRBJ1-2 once 15 . TRBV6-5 CASSYLTGQNYGYTF TGTGCCAGCAGTTACTTGACAGGCCAGAACTATGGCTACACCTTC
TRBJ2-2 . 18 TRBD1 TRBV5-1 CASSTDRRIPNYTGELFF TGCGCCAGCAGCACGGACAGGCGAATACCTAACTACACCGGGGAGCTGTTTTTT
TRBJ2-1 . 16 . TRBV28 CASSLLGGGQFNEQFF TGTGCCAGCAGTTTACTGGGGGGAGGCCAGTTCAATGAGCAGTTCTTC
TRBJ2-5 . 14 . TRBV10-3 CAISDFGSQETQYF TGTGCCATCAGTGATTTCGGTAGCCAAGAGACCCAGTACTTC
TRBJ2-7 . 13 TRBD1 TRBV7-9 CASSTWDREFQYF TGTGCCAGCAGCACATGGGACAGGGAGTTTCAGTACTTC
TRBJ2-7 . 12 . TRBV14 CASGTFAYEQYF TGTGCCAGCGGGACTTTTGCCTACGAGCAGTACTTC
TRBJ1-6 . 16 TRBD1 TRBV4-1 CASSPPLGQGDSPLHF TGCGCCAGCAGCCCACCGTTGGGACAGGGGGATTCACCCCTCCACTTT
TRBJ2-7 . 16 . TRBV28 CASSWIGVAASYEQYF TGTGCCAGCAGTTGGATCGGAGTAGCGGCGTCCTACGAGCAGTACTTC
TRBJ2-7 . 16 . TRBV5-1 CASSLNPPGLDYEQYF TGCGCCAGCAGCTTGAACCCCCCGGGACTTGACTACGAGCAGTACTTC
TRBJ1-2 . 15 TRBD1 TRBV6-5 CASSLDRPANYGYTF TGTGCCAGCAGCCTGGACAGGCCAGCTAACTATGGCTACACCTTC
TRBJ1-1 . 15 . TRBV7-8 CASSVNRVVNTEAFF TGTGCCAGCAGCGTAAACAGGGTGGTTAACACTGAAGCTTTCTTT
TRBJ1-2 . 12 . TRBV7-6 CASSTGGYGYTF TGTGCCAGCAGTACGGGGGGCTATGGCTACACCTTC
TRBJ1-5 . 16 . TRBV5-5 CASSFRVGAYDTPQHF TGTGCCAGCAGCTTCCGGGTGGGGGCGTACGATACGCCCCAGCATTTT
TRBJ1-1 . 14 . TRBV19 CASSATAMNTEAFF TGTGCCAGTAGTGCAACAGCAATGAACACTGAAGCTTTCTTT
TRBJ2-3 . 13 . TRBV11-2 CASSLVLADTQYF TGTGCCAGCAGCTTAGTTCTAGCGGATACGCAGTATTTT
TRBJ1-2 . 16 . TRBV27 CASSFIAQGHHYGYTF TGTGCCAGCAGTTTCATCGCACAGGGCCACCACTATGGCTACACCTTC
TRBJ2-3 . 11 . TRBV6-8 CASFWATTQYF TGTGCCAGCTTCTGGGCTACTACGCAGTATTTT
TRBJ2-2 . 14 . TRBV28 CASRLMGATGELFF TGTGCCAGCAGACTTATGGGGGCGACCGGGGAGCTGTTTTTT